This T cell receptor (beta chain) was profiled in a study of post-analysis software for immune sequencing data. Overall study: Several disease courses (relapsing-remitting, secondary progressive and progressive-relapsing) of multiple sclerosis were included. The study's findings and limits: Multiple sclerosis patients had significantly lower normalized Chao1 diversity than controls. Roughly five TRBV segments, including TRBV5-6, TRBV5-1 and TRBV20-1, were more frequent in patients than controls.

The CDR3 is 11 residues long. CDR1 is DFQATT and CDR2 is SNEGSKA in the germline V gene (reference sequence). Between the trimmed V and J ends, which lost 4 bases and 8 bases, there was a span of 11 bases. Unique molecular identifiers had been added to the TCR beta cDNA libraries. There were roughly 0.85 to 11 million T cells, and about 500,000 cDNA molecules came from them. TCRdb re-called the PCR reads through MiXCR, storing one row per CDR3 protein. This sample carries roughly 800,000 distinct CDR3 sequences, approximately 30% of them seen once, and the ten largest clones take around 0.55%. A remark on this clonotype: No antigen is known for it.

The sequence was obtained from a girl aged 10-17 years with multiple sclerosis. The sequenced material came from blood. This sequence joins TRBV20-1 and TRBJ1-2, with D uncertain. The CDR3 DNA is TGCAGTGCTACCTGGGATGGGGGCTACACCTTC. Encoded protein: CSATWDGGYTF.